The rows below give T cell receptor beta chains drawn from one sample of a study of blood T cells in healthy people across ages. TCRdb re-derived calls from the 5' RACE reads in MiXCR, one entry per CDR3 protein. The data contain about 380,000 distinct CDR3 sequences, about 52% of them seen just once; the ten biggest clones take up about 54%. Material for sequencing was blood. These receptors were obtained from a man aged 60 to 75 in good health. The CDR3 runs from the conserved cysteine through the conserved F or W. A D gene is named only where the DNA matches it firmly. Some rows mark clone size as missing; the rest say once, few, many or name a class of expanded clone.

CDR3 DNA | CDR3 protein | D gene | J gene | clone size | V gene
TGTGCCAGTACTCCGGGACACCCCTCTGGGGCCAACGTCCTGACTTTC | CASTPGHPSGANVLTF | NA | TRBJ2-6 | NA | TRBV19
TGTGCCAGCAGCAAAAGGAACGCGCGTCCAGGGTTTAGCAATCAGCCCCAGCATTTT | CASSKRNARPGFSNQPQHF | NA | TRBJ1-5 | few | TRBV21-1
TGTGCCAGCAGCCCGGCGTCGCGGGGGGCCTACAATGAGCAGTTCTTC | CASSPASRGAYNEQFF | TRBD2 | TRBJ2-1 | few | TRBV5-5
TGTGCCCGCAGCGTAGATCCGCACCCCGCCAATGAGCAGTTCTTC | CARSVDPHPANEQFF | NA | TRBJ2-1 | NA | TRBV9
TGTGCCAGCACCATCCAGGGGACAGGGGGCACAGATACGCAGTATTTT | CASTIQGTGGTDTQYF | TRBD1 | TRBJ2-3 | NA | TRBV3-1
TGTGCCAGCAGTCGGGAGGGCTACACCTTC | CASSREGYTF | NA | TRBJ1-2 | NA | TRBV28
TGCAGTGCCCGACAGACCAGGCTTAGCAATCAGCCCCAGCATTTT | CSARQTRLSNQPQHF | NA | TRBJ1-5 | NA | TRBV20-1
TGTGCCAGCAGCCAGGACTTCTACGAGCAGTACTTC | CASSQDFYEQYF | NA | TRBJ2-7 | NA | TRBV9
TGTGCCAGCAGCTTCTTTAGCGGGAGAGGGTTGGATGAGCAGTTCTTC | CASSFFSGRGLDEQFF | TRBD2 | TRBJ2-1 | many | TRBV7-2
TGCGCCAGCAGCTTGGCCAGAACTAGCGGGAGGAAACTCTCCTACGAGCAGTACTTC | CASSLARTSGRKLSYEQYF | TRBD2 | TRBJ2-7 | NA | TRBV5-1
TGCAGCGTAATGGGCCCACCTCCCCACGAGCAGTACTTC | CSVMGPPPHEQYF | NA | TRBJ2-7 | NA | TRBV29-1
TGCAGTGCAACCGGCGGTCCGGGGCAGTTCTTC | CSATGGPGQFF | NA | TRBJ2-1 | NA | TRBV20-1